A single TCR beta chain is shown here with its context. Its specificity is not known. TCR beta libraries were built with iRepertoire HTBI primers and Arm-PCR of CDR3 regions. TCRdb analysed the multiplex PCR reads with MiXCR anew, one entry per CDR3 protein. The profile shows about 660,000 distinct CDR3 sequences, around 30% of them singletons. The data stem from a study of regulatory T cells in long-lasting Graves disease. Time point in this sample: persistent/refractory GD, antithyroid drugs over 5 years with positive TRAb. The TCR library was prepared using RNA isolated from PBMCs. Tubes containing EDTA received around 9.5 milliliters of drawn peripheral blood. General study points: Patients with persistent disease showed a bias toward TRBV28, TRBJ1-2 and TRBJ2-5. In persistent patients, shared public clonotypes (approximately 3,000) outnumbered those in new patients (about 890).

The V gene end was trimmed by 1 base and the J gene end by 4 bases; junction bases not matched to a gene: 9. The CDR3 is made up of 17 amino acids. The germline CDR1 and CDR2 sequences are SGHDT and YYEEEE. This material consisted of peripheral blood mononuclear cells (PBMCs), taken when the disease was refractory, from a patient treated with antithyroid drugs. The chain couples TRBV5-6 to TRBJ2-5; TRBD2 aligns across 11 bases. The sequence was collected from a female donor with Graves disease. The CDR3 region has the DNA TGTGCCAGCAGCTTGTTGGCTAGCGGGAGGTCAGGAGAGACCCAGTACTTC. Protein sequence: CASSLLASGRSGETQYF.